This T cell receptor beta chain was sequenced for a study of Ad26.COV2.S vaccination and SARS-CoV-2 variants. Overall study: Once or twice, 56 days apart, Ad26.COV2.S was delivered intramuscularly.

As regards this clone: Antigen unknown. This sample also contains other DNA sequences that code for the same CDR3.

The treatment: roughly 19 received Ad26.COV2.S at low or high dose, single or two shots; five or six received placebo; per-sample allocation not given. At day 63 after the first vaccine or placebo injection, samples were drawn. SARS-CoV-2 spike from the Wuhan strain was encoded by the vaccine, an Ad26 vector. Whole-study findings and limits: An underestimation of total T cell responses may have resulted from the TCR breadth and depth analyses.

Profiling relied on immunoSEQ multiplex PCR, and the TCRdb table lists in-frame clones only, not all of them. Here the sample spans under 400,000 clones, more than 75% being singletons. The CDR3 length is 13 residues. CDR1 is SGHTA and CDR2 is FQGTGA in the germline V gene. V was cut by 2 bases and J by 6 bases, with 9 bases left in between. Sequenced here: peripheral blood, sampled in a trial of Ad26.COV2.S vaccine versus placebo. The chain combines TRBV7-3 with TRBJ2-3, with D unclear. The source of this sequence is a person aged 18-60 years who received the Ad26.COV2.S COVID-19 vaccine or a placebo. Written as DNA, the CDR3 is TGTGCCAGCAGCTTAGGGCCCACGGATACGCAGTATTTT. It codes for CASSLGPTDTQYF.